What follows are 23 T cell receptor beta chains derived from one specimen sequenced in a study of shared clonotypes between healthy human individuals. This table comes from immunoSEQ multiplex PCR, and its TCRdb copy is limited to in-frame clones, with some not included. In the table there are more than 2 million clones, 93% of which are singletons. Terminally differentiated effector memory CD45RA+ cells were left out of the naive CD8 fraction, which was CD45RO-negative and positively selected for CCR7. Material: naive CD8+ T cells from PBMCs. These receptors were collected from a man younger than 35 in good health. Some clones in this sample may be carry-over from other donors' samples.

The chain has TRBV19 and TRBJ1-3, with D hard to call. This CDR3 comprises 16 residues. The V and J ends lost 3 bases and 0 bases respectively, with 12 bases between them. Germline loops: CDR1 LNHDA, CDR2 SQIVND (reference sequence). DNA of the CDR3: TGTGCCAGTAGTATGGGATTCCCCTCCTCTGGAAACACCATATATTTT. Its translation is CASSMGFPSSGNTIYF.

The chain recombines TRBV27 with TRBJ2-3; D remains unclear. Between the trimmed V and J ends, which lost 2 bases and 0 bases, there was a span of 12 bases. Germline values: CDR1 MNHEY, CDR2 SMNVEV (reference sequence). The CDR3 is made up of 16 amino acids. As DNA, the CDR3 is TGTGCCAGCAGTTTAATAGGGTCCGGTAGCACAGATACGCAGTATTTT. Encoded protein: CASSLIGSGSTDTQYF.

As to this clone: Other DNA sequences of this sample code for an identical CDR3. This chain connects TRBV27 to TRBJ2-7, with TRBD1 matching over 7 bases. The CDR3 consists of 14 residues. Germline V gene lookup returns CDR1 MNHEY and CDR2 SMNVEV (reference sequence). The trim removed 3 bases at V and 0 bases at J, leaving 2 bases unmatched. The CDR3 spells CASSFRGSSYEQYF. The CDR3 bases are TGTGCCAGCAGTTTCAGGGGGAGCTCCTACGAGCAGTACTTC.

CDR3 in amino acids: CASNPGVPSSGNTIYF. The CDR3 coding sequence is TGTGCCAGCAACCCGGGGGTCCCGAGCTCTGGAAACACCATATATTTT. The chain joins TRBV5-4 to TRBJ1-3, with D perhaps TRBD1 (5 bases). Germline values: CDR1 SGHNT, CDR2 YYREEE (reference sequence). This CDR3 spans 16 amino acids. V lost 6 bases and J lost 0, with 16 bases in between.

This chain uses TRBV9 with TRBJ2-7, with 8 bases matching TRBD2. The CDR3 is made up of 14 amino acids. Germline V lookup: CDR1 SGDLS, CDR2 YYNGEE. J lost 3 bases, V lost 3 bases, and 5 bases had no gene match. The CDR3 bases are TGTGCCAGCAGCGCGGCCGGGACTAGCTACGAGCAGTACTTC. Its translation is CASSAAGTSYEQYF. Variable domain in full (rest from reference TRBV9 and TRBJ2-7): DSGVTQTPKHLITATGQRVTLRCSPRSGDLSVYWYQQSLDQGLQFLIQYYNGEERAKGNILERFSAQQFPDLHSELNLSSLELGDSALYFCASSAAGTSYEQYFGPGTRLTVT.

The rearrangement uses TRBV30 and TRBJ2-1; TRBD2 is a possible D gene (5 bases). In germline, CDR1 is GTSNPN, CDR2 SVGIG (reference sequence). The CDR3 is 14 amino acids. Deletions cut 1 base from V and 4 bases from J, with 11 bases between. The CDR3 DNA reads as TGTGCCTGGAGTGGGGGAGTGGGTTACAATGAGCAGTTCTTC. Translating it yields CAWSGGVGYNEQFF.

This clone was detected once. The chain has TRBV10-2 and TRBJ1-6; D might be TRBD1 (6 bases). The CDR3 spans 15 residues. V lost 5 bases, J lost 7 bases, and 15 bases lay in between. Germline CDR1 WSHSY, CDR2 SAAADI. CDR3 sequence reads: CASSPDRSINSPLHF. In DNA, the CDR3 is TGCGCCAGCAGTCCTGACAGGTCTATCAATTCACCCCTCCACTTT.

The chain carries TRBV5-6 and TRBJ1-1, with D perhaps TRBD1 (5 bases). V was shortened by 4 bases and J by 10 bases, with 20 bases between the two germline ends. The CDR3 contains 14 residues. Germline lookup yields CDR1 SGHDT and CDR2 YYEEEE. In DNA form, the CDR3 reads TGTGCCAGCAGCACCGGGACGGAGTACCCGGGAGCTTTCTTT. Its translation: CASSTGTEYPGAFF.

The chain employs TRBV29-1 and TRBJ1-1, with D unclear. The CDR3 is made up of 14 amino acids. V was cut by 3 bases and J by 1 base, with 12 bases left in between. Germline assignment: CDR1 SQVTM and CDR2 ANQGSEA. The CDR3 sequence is CSVEGWGTNTEAFF. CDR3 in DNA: TGCAGCGTTGAGGGCTGGGGTACGAACACTGAAGCTTTCTTT.

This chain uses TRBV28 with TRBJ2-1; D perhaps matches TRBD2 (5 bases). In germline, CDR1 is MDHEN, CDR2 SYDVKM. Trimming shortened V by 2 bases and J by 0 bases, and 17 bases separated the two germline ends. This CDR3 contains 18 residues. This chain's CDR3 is CASSLGGRSRNSYNEQFF. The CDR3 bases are TGTGCCAGCAGTTTAGGAGGACGGAGTAGAAACTCCTACAATGAGCAGTTCTTC.

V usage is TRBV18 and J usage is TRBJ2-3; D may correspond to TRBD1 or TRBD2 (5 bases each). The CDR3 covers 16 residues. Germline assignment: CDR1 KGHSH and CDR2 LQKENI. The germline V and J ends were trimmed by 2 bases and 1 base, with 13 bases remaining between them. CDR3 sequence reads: CASSPDHLGGTDTQYF. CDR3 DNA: TGTGCCAGCTCACCAGACCACCTGGGGGGCACAGATACGCAGTATTTT.

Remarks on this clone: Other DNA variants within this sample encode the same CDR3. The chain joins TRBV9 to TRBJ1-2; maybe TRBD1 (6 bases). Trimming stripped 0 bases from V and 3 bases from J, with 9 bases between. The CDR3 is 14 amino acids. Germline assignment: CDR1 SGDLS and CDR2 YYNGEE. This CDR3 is CASSVGAGDYGYTF. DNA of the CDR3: TGTGCCAGCAGCGTAGGGGCAGGGGACTATGGCTACACCTTC. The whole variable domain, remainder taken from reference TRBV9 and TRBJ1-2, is DSGVTQTPKHLITATGQRVTLRCSPRSGDLSVYWYQQSLDQGLQFLIQYYNGEERAKGNILERFSAQQFPDLHSELNLSSLELGDSALYFCASSVGAGDYGYTFGSGTRLTVV.

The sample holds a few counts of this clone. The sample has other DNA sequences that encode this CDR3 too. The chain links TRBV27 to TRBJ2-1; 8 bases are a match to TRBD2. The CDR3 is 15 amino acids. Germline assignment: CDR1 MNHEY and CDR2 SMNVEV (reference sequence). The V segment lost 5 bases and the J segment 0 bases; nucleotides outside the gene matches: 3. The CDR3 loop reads CASSLSGSSYNEQFF. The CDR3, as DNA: TGTGCCAGCAGTCTCAGCGGGAGCTCCTACAATGAGCAGTTCTTC.

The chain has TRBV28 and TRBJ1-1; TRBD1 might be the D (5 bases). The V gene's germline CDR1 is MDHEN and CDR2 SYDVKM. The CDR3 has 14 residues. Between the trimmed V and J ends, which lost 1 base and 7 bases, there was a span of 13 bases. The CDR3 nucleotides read TGTGCCAGCAGTTTATTGGACCAGGGATTTGAAGCTTTCTTT. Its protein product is CASSLLDQGFEAFF.

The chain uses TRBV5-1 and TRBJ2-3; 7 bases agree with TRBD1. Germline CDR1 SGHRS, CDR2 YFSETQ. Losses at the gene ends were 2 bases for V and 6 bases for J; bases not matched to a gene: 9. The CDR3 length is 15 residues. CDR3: CASSLTGEMMDTQYF. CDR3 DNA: TGCGCCAGCAGCTTAACAGGGGAGATGATGGATACGCAGTATTTT.

The CDR3 DNA sequence: TGTGCCAGCAGCTGGGACAGGCCTGGCTATGGCTACACCTTC. This translates into CASSWDRPGYGYTF. The chain recombines TRBV7-9 with TRBJ1-2, with 8 bases matching TRBD1. Trimming took 4 bases from V and 4 from J; bases not matched to a gene: 5. Germline-derived CDR1 and CDR2 are SEHNR and FQNEAQ (reference sequence). The CDR3 contains 14 residues.

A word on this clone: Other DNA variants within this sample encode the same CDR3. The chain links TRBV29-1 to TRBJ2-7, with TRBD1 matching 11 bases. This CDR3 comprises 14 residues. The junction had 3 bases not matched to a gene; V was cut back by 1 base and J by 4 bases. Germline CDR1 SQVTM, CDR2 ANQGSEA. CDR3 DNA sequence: TGCAGCGTTGAAGCCCGGGACAGGGGGTACGAGCAGTACTTC. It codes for CSVEARDRGYEQYF.

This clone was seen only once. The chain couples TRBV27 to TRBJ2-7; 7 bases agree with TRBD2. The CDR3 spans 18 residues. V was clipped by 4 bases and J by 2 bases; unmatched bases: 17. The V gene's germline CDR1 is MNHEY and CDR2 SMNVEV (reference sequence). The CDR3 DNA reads TGTGCCAGCAGTTACGGGAGGTGGGACGTTACAAGGACCTACGAGCAGTACTTC. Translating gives CASSYGRWDVTRTYEQYF.

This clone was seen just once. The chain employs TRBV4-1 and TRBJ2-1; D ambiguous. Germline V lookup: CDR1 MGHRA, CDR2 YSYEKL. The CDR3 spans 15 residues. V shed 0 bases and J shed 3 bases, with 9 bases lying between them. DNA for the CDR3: TGCGCCAGCAGCCAAGATGGAACGCTCTACAATGAGCAGTTCTTC. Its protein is CASSQDGTLYNEQFF.

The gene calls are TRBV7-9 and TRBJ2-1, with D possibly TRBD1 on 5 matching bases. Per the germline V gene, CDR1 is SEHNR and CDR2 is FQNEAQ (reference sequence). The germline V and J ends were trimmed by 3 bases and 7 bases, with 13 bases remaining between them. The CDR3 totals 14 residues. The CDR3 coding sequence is TGTGCCAGCAGCTTGGATGCAGGGTGGAATGAGCAGTTCTTC. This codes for CASSLDAGWNEQFF.

As DNA, the CDR3 is TGTGCCAGCAGTTTGCAGGGGGCGAAAAATGAGCAGTTCTTC. Its translation is CASSLQGAKNEQFF. The rearrangement links TRBV28 to TRBJ2-1, with TRBD1 matching over 8 bases. Germline assignment: CDR1 MDHEN and CDR2 SYDVKM. The V and J ends lost 3 bases and 7 bases, in that order; junction bases with no gene match: 5. The CDR3 contains 14 residues.

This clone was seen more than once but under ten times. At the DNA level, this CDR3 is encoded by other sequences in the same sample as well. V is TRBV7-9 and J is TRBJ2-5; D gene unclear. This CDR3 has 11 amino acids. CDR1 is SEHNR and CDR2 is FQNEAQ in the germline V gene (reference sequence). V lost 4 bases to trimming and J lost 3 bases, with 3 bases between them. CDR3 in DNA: TGTGCCAGCAGCTCGGAAGAGACCCAGTACTTC. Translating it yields CASSSEETQYF.

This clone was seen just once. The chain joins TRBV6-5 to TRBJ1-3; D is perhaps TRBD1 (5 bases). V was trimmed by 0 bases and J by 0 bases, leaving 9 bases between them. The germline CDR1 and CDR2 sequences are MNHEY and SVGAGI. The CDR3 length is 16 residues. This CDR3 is CASSYSGESSGNTIYF. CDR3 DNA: TGTGCCAGCAGTTACTCAGGGGAGAGCTCTGGAAACACCATATATTTT.